This TCR beta chain was sequenced for a study of T-cell memory formation after mild COVID-19. Notes on the study in general: Within pre-infection memory, some responding clones were found, suggesting cross-reactive memory joined. From day 15 to 85, contracting clones were balanced between CD4 and CD8, whereas later expanders leaned toward CD4+. CD4+ clones that contracted lay mainly in CM and EM; CD8+ ones lay in EMRA.

As for this clonotype: Its antigen is still unknown.

TCRdb re-derived calls from the 5' RACE reads in MiXCR, one entry per CDR3 protein. This table has fewer than 400,000 distinct CDR3 sequences, approximately 12% appearing once. The specimen was PBMCs or a T cell subset sorted from them (not recorded which). The receptor's source is a man younger than 35 who had mild COVID-19 (a few samples of this study predate the infection). Cell type and time point are not known.

As DNA, the CDR3 is TGTGCCAGCAGCTTAAGGTCGGAGTGGGCTTTCTTT. Encoded protein: CASSLRSEWAFF. The chain joins TRBV7-9 to TRBJ1-1, with D unclear. The V end was cut by 2 bases, the J end by 11 bases, with 12 bases between. The CDR3 consists of 12 residues. The germline gives CDR1 SEHNR, CDR2 FQNEAQ (reference sequence). The full variable domain, in which reference TRBV7-9 and TRBJ1-1 provide the parts outside the CDR3, is DTGVSQNPRHKITKRGQNVTFRCDPISEHNRLYWYRQTLGQGPEFLTYFQNEAQLEKSRLLSDRFSAERPKGSFSTLEIQRTEQGDSAMYLCASSLRSEWAFFGQGTRLTVV.